These T cell receptor beta chains were read from a single sample in a study of T cells in Graves' hyperthyroidism and ophthalmopathy. Each CDR3 protein is one row after TCRdb ran MiXCR on the multiplex PCR reads. The sample gives approximately 320,000 distinct CDR3 sequences, roughly 15% of which show up once; around 33% is in the top ten. Sequenced material: blood. All receptors come from a man aged 25-45 years with Graves' hyperthyroidism. Both conserved end residues are part of each CDR3. A D gene is named only where the DNA matches it firmly. Clone size, where shown, is once, few, many, or a class for clones that have expanded.

d_call | j_call | v_call | cdr3_length | clone_size | cdr3_nt | cdr3_aa
. | TRBJ2-3 | TRBV10-1 | 14 | many | TGCGCCAGCAGTGAGGAGCGAACCACAGATACGCAGTATTTT | CASSEERTTDTQYF
. | TRBJ2-7 | TRBV3-1 | 16 | many | TGTGCCAGCAGCCAAGTGCAGAAGGACCCGTCCTACGAGCAGTACTTC | CASSQVQKDPSYEQYF
. | TRBJ2-7 | TRBV29-1 | 13 | few | TGCAGCGTTGTGTCAGGGGCGGCCTACGAGCAGTACTTC | CSVVSGAAYEQYF
TRBD1 | TRBJ2-3 | TRBV25-1 | 16 | . | TGTGCCAGCAGTGACCCAGGACAGGGGATTACAGATACGCAGTATTTT | CASSDPGQGITDTQYF
. | TRBJ2-2 | TRBV5-5 | 16 | . | TGTGCCAGCAGCCCCGGTCGCCAAGCGAACACCGGGGAGCTGTTTTTT | CASSPGRQANTGELFF
TRBD1 | TRBJ1-2 | TRBV6-5 | 16 | many | TGTGCCAGCAGTTACTTGGAAGGGGGCGCGTACTATGGCTACACCTTC | CASSYLEGGAYYGYTF
. | TRBJ2-5 | TRBV20-1 | 13 | many | TGCAGTGCTAGCCGATCGGGGGCAGAGACCCAGTACTTC | CSASRSGAETQYF
. | TRBJ2-5 | TRBV12-3/TRBV12-4 | 11 | many | TGTGCCAGCAGTCACCAGGGACCACATTACTTC | CASSHQGPHYF
. | TRBJ2-3 | TRBV7-2 | 15 | few | TGTGCCAGCAGCTTAGGCTCGGAAGGCACAGATACGCAGTATTTT | CASSLGSEGTDTQYF
. | TRBJ2-2 | TRBV7-9 | 14 | few | TGTGCCAGCAGCCCCGCATCGAACACCGGGGAGCTGTTTTTT | CASSPASNTGELFF
. | TRBJ2-6 | TRBV7-3 | 19 | many | TGTGCCAGCAGCTTAATGGGGGGGACAGGCGCCTCTGGGGCCAACGTCCTGACTTTC | CASSLMGGTGASGANVLTF
. | TRBJ1-2 | TRBV2 | 12 | many | TGTGCCAGCCTGGTGAACAACTATGGCTACACCTTC | CASLVNNYGYTF
. | TRBJ1-1 | TRBV2 | 13 | many | TGTGCCAGCAGTGTTGGCCGGGGCACTGAAGCTTTCTTT | CASSVGRGTEAFF
. | TRBJ2-5 | TRBV7-2 | 15 | many | TGTGCCAGCAGCTTAGGGGCCAGGGAGAAAGAGACCCAGTACTTC | CASSLGAREKETQYF
. | TRBJ2-5 | TRBV25-1 | 17 | few | TGTGCCAGCAGTGAAGATAACAGTGCGGGAACGGGAGAGACCCAGTACTTC | CASSEDNSAGTGETQYF
. | TRBJ2-3 | TRBV11-2 | 15 | many | TGTGCCAGCAGCCCCACGGGAGCCAGCACAGATACGCAGTATTTT | CASSPTGASTDTQYF
TRBD1 | TRBJ2-7 | TRBV9 | 17 | few | TGTGCCAGCAGCCCTCATACACGGGGACAGGGATCCTACGAGCAGTACTTC | CASSPHTRGQGSYEQYF
TRBD2 | TRBJ2-7 | TRBV11-1 | 14 | many | TGTGCCAGCAGCTTAGTTCCGACTAGCCCCGAGCAGTACTTC | CASSLVPTSPEQYF
. | TRBJ1-1 | TRBV19 | 11 | . | TGTGCCAGTAGGAGCCCTCTGGTGACTTTCTTT | CASRSPLVTFF
. | TRBJ2-1 | TRBV9 | 12 | . | TGTGCCAGCAGCGGCGACTCAGAGGAGCAGTTCTTC | CASSGDSEEQFF